This T cell receptor (beta chain) comes out of a study of T cells in Graves' hyperthyroidism and ophthalmopathy. About the research overall: Any treatment followed the collection of peripheral blood at initial diagnosis.

Amplified TCR beta CDR3 regions derived from RNA transcripts. Carried out on the TCR CDR3, a first-round RT-PCR used the HTBI primer set. TCRdb reanalysed the multiplex PCR reads using MiXCR and keeps one entry per CDR3 protein. The top ten hold roughly 50% of the sample, which has about 210,000 distinct CDR3 sequences, 15% to 20% seen once. Subjects aged 18 to 65 presented with newly diagnosed hyperthyroidism of less than 2 months' duration. Notes on this clonotype: Its antigen is undetermined.

Study-level points and caveats: Most thyroid clonotypes expanded above 0.001 were also detected in blood.

V lost 5 bases and J 5 bases, leaving 21 bases between the germline ends. Germline CDR1 MDHEN, CDR2 SYDVKM. This CDR3 has 16 residues. This TCR was recovered from a man in his fifties with Graves' hyperthyroidism. What was sequenced was blood. The chain carries TRBV28 and TRBJ2-5; TRBD2 might be the D (5 bases). CDR3 residues: CASSPGVGESEETQYF. In nucleotides, the CDR3 is TGTGCCAGCAGTCCCGGGGTTGGCGAGAGTGAGGAGACCCAGTACTTC.